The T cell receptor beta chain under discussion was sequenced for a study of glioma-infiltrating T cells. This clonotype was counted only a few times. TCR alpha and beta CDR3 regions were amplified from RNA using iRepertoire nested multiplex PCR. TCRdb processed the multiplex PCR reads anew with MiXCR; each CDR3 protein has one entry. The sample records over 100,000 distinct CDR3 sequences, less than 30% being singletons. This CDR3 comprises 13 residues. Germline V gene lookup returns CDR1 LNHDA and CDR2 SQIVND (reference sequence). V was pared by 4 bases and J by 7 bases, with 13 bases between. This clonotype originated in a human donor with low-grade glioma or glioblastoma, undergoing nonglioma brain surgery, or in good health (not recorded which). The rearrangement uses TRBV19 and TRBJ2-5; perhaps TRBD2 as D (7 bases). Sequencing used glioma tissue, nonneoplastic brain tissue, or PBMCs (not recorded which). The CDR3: CASSNRGAGTQYF. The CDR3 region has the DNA TGTGCCAGTAGTAATCGGGGGGCAGGGACCCAGTACTTC.